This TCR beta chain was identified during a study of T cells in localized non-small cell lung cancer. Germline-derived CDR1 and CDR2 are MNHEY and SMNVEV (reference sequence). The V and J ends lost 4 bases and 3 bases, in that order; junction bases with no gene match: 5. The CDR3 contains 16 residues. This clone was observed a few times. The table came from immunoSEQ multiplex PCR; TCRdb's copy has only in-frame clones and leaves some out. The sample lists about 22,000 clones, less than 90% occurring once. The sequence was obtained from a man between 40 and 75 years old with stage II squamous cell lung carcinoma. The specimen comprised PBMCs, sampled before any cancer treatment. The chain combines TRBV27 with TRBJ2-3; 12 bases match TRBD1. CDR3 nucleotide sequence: TGTGCCAGCAGTTACGGGACAGGGGGCTTTACAGATACGCAGTATTTT. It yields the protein CASSYGTGGFTDTQYF.